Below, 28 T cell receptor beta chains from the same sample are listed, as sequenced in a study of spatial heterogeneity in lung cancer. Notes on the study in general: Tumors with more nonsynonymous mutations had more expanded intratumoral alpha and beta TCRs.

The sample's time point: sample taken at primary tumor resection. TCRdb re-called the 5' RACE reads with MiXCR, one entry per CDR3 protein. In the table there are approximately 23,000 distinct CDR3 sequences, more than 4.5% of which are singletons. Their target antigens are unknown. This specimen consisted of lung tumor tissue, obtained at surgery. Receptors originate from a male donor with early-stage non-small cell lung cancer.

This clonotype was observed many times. The CDR3 DNA is TGTGCCACCAGTGATCCCGAGACCGGAGAGACCCAGTACTTC. This encodes CATSDPETGETQYF. V and J are TRBV24-1 and TRBJ2-5; no clear D gene. Trimming shortened V by 3 bases and J by 4 bases, and 11 bases separated the two germline ends. The CDR3 runs 14 residues. The germline V gene has CDR1 KGHDR and CDR2 SFDVKD.

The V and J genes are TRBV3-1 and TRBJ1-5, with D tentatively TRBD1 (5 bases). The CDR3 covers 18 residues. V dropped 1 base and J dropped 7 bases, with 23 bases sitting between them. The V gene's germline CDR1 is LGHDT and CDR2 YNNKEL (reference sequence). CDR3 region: CASSQGIPSLGTGQPQHF. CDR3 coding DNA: TGTGCCAGCAGCCAAGGAATCCCTTCATTGGGGACCGGACAGCCCCAGCATTTT.

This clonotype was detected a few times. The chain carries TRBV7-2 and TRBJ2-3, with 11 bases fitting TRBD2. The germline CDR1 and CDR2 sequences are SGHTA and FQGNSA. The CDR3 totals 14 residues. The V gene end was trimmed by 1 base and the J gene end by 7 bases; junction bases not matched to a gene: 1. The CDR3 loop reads CASSLGLAGYTQYF. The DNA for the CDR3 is TGTGCCAGCAGCTTAGGACTAGCGGGATATACGCAGTATTTT.

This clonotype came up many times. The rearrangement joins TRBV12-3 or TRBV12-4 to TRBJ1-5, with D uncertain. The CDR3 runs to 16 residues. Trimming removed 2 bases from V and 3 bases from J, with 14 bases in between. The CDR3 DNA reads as TGTGCCAGCAGTTTACAGATTGGGTCTCTCAATCAGCCCCAGCATTTT. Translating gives CASSLQIGSLNQPQHF.

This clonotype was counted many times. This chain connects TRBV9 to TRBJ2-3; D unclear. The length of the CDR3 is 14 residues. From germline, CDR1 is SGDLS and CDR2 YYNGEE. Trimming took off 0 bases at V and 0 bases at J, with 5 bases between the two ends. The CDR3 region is CASSVARSTDTQYF. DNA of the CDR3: TGTGCCAGCAGCGTAGCCCGCAGCACAGATACGCAGTATTTT.

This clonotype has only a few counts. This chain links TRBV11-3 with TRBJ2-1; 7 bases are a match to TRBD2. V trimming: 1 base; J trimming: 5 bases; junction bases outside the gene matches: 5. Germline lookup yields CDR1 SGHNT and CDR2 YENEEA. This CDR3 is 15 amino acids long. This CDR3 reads CASSLGGRDHNEQFF. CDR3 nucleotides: TGTGCCAGCAGCTTAGGGGGGAGGGACCACAATGAGCAGTTCTTC.

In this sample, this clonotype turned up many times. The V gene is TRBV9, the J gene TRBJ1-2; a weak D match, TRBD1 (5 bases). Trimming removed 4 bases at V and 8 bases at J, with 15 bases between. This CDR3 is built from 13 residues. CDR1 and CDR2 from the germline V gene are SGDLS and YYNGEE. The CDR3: CASSSRGRWGYTF. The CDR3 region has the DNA TGTGCCAGCAGCTCCCGGGGGAGGTGGGGCTACACCTTC.

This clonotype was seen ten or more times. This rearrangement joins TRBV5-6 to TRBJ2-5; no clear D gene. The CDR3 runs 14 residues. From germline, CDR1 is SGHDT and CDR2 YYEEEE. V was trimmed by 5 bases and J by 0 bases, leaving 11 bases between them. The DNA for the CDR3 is TGTGCCAGCAGTTTTGTGTCAGACCAAGAGACCCAGTACTTC. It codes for CASSFVSDQETQYF.

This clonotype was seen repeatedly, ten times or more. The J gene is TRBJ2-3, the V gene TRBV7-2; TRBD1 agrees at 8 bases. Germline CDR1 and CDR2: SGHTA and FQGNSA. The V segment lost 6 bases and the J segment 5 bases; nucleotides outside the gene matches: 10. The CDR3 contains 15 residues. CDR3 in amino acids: CASRHQGTGGDTQYF. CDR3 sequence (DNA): TGTGCCAGCAGGCACCAGGGCACAGGGGGAGATACGCAGTATTTT. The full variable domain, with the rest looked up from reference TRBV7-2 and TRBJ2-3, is GAGVSQSPSNKVTEKGKDVELRCDPISGHTALYWYRQSLGQGLEFLIYFQGNSAPDKSGLPSDRFSAERTGGSVSTLTIQRTQQEDSAVYLCASRHQGTGGDTQYFGPGTRLTVL.

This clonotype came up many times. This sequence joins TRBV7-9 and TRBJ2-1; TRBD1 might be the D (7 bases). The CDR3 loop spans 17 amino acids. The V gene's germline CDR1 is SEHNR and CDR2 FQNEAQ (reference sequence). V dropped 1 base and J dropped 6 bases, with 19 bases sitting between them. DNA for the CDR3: TGTGCCAGCAGCTTAGTTGGTCGGCAGGGGGGTGGCAATGAGCAGTTCTTC. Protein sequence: CASSLVGRQGGGNEQFF.

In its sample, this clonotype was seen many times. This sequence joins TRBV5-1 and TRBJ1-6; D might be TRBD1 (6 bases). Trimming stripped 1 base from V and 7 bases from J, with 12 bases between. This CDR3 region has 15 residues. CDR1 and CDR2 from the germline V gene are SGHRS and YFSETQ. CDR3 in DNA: TGCGCCAGCAGCTTGAAGTTTCAGGGGAATTCACCCCTCCACTTT. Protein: CASSLKFQGNSPLHF.

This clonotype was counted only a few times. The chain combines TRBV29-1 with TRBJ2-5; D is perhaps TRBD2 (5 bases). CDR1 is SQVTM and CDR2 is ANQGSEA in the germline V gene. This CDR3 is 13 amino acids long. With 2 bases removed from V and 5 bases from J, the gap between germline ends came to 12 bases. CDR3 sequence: CSVELGETETQYF. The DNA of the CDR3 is TGCAGCGTTGAACTGGGAGAGACGGAGACCCAGTACTTC. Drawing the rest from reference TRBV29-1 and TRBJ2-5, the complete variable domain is SAVISQKPSRDICQRGTSLTIQCQVDSQVTMMFWYRQQPGQSLTLIATANQGSEATYESGFVIDKFPISRPNLTFSTLTVSNMSPEDSSIYLCSVELGETETQYFGPGTRLLVL.

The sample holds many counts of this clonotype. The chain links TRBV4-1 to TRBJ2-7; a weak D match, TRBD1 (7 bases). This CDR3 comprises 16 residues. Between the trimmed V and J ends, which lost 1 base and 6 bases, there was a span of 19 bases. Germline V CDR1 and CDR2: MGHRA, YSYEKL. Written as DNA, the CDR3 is TGCGCCAGCAGCCAAGGACTAGGGGGCGCTTCGGGCGAGCAGTACTTC. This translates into CASSQGLGGASGEQYF.

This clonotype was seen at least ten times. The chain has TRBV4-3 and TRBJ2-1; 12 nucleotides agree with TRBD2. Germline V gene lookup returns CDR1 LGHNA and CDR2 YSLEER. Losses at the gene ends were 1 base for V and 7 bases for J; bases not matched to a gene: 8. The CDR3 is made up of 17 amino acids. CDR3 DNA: TGCGCCAGCAGCCAAGCGAGGACTAGCGGGATCTCGAATGAGCAGTTCTTC. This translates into CASSQARTSGISNEQFF.

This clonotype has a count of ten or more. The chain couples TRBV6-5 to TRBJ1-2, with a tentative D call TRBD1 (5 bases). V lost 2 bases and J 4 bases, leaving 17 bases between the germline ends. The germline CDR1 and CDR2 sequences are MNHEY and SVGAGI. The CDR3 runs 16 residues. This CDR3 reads CASSYGARTNFYGYTF. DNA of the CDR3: TGTGCCAGCAGTTACGGGGCACGGACCAACTTCTATGGCTACACCTTC.

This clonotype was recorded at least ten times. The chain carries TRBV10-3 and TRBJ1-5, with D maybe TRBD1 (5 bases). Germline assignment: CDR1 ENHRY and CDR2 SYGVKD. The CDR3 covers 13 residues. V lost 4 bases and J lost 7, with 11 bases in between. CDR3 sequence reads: CAISVGERQPQHF. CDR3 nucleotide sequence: TGTGCCATCAGTGTGGGGGAGCGGCAGCCCCAGCATTTT.

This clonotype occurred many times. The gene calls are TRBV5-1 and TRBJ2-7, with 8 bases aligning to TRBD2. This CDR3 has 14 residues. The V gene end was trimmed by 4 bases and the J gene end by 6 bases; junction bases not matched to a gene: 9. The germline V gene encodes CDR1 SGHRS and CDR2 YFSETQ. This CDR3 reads CASSTSTGGGEQYF. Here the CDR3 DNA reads TGCGCCAGCAGCACTTCGACCGGGGGGGGCGAGCAGTACTTC.

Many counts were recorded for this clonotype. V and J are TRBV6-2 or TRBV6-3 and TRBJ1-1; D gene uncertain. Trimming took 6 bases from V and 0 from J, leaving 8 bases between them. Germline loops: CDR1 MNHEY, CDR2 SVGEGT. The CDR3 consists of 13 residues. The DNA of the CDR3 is TGTGCCAGCAGCTTACACGTGAACACTGAAGCTTTCTTT. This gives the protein CASSLHVNTEAFF.

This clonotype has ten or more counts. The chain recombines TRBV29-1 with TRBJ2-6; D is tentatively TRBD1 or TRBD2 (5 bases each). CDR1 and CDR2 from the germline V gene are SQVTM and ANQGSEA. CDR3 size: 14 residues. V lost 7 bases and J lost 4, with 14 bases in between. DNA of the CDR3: TGCAGCGCTCACGAGGGGAGCGGGGCCAACGTCCTGACTTTC. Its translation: CSAHEGSGANVLTF.

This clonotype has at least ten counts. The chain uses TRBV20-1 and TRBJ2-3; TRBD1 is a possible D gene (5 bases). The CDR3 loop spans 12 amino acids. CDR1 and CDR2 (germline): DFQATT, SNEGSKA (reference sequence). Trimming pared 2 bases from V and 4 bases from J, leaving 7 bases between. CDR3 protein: CSARRGPDTQYF. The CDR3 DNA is TGCAGTGCTAGAAGGGGCCCAGATACGCAGTATTTT.

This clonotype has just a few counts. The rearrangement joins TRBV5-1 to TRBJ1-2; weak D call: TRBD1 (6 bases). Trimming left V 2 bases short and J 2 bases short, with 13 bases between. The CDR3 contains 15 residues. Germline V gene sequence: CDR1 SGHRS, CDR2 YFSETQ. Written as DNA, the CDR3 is TGCGCCAGCAGCTTAAACGCAGGGGAAAACTATGGCTACACCTTC. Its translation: CASSLNAGENYGYTF.

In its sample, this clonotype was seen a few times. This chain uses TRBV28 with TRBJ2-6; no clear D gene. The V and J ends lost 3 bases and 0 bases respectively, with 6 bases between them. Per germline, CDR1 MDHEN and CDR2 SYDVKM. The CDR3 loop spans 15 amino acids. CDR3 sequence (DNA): TGTGCCAGCAGTTTCTCCCTCTCTGGGGCCAACGTCCTGACTTTC. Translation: CASSFSLSGANVLTF.

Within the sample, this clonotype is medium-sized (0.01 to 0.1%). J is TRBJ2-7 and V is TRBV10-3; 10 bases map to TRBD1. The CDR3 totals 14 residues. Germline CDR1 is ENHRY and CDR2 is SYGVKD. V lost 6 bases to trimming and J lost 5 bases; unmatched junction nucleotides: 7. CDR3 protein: CAIRGDRGLDEQYF. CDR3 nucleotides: TGTGCCATCAGGGGCGACAGGGGGCTAGACGAGCAGTACTTC.

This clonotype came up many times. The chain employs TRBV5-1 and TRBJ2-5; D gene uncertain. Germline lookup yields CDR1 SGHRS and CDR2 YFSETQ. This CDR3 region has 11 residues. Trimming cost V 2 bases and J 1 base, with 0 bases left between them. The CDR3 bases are TGCGCCAGCAGCTTCCAAGAGACCCAGTACTTC. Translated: CASSFQETQYF.

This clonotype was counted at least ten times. The CDR3 DNA reads as TGTGCCAGCAGCCAATCATCTGAGCGAGGTTACGAGCAGTACTTC. The encoded protein is CASSQSSERGYEQYF. The chain links TRBV3-1 to TRBJ2-7; D is unresolved. The length of the CDR3 is 15 residues. V gave up 2 bases and J gave up 4 bases, with 15 bases separating them. The germline gives CDR1 LGHDT, CDR2 YNNKEL (reference sequence).

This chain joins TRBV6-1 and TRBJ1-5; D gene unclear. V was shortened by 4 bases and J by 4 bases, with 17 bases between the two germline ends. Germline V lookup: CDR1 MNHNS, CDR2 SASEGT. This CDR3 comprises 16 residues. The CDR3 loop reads CASSVWVHSDNQPQHF. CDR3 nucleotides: TGTGCCAGCAGTGTTTGGGTCCATTCTGATAATCAGCCCCAGCATTTT.

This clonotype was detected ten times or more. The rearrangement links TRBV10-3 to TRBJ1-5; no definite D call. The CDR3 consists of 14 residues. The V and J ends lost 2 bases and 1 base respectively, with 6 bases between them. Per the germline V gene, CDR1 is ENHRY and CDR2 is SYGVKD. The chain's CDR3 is CAISEGVSNQPQHF. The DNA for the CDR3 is TGTGCCATCAGTGAGGGGGTGAGCAATCAGCCCCAGCATTTT.

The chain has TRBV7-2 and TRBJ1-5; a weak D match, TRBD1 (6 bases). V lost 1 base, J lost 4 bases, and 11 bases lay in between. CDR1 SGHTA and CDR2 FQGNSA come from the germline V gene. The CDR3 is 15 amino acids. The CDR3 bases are TGTGCCAGCAGCTTAGTTCTGGGGGCAAATCAGCCCCAGCATTTT. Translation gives CASSLVLGANQPQHF.